A single sample gave rise to the 16 T cell receptor beta chains below, sequenced in a study of shared clonotypes between healthy human individuals. The method was immunoSEQ multiplex PCR; TCRdb's version includes in-frame clones alone and lacks a portion of them. The sample carries about 2.4 million clones, around nine tenths recorded once. Sequenced sample: naive CD4+ T cells sorted from blood. Subset here: CD45RA+ positively selected. The receptor source for this set is a man aged 18 to 29 in good health.

The chain is built from TRBV5-1 and TRBJ1-1, with a weak D call TRBD1 (5 bases). The CDR3 runs to 15 residues. Germline V CDR1 and CDR2: SGHRS, YFSETQ. The germline V and J ends were trimmed by 2 bases and 2 bases, with 13 bases remaining between them. The CDR3 sequence is CASSFTGTLNTEAFF. In DNA form, the CDR3 reads TGCGCCAGCAGCTTTACCGGGACTTTAAACACTGAAGCTTTCTTT.

The V gene is TRBV28, the J gene TRBJ1-1; 9 bases align to TRBD1. CDR3 size: 16 residues. Germline assignment: CDR1 MDHEN and CDR2 SYDVKM. With V trimmed by 0 bases and J by 1 base, 3 bases remained unmatched. This CDR3 reads CASSLWRTGENTEAFF. Here the CDR3 DNA reads TGTGCCAGCAGTTTATGGCGGACAGGGGAGAACACTGAAGCTTTCTTT.

This sequence joins TRBV30 and TRBJ2-5; D is unresolved. The J call is in doubt because the DNA end fits TRBJ2-7 better. The V gene's germline CDR1 is GTSNPN and CDR2 SVGIG (reference sequence). The CDR3 has 13 residues. This CDR3 reads CAWRGSRTYEQYF. CDR3 in DNA: TGTGCCTGGAGGGGGTCCCGGACCTACGAGCAGTACTTC.

The rearrangement joins TRBV7-9 to TRBJ2-2; D remains unclear. From germline, CDR1 is SEHNR and CDR2 FQNEAQ (reference sequence). V was trimmed by 6 bases and J by 3 bases, leaving 11 bases between them. The CDR3 has 14 amino acids. The CDR3 bases are TGTGCCAGCAGTTCTGTCAGTGACACCGGGGAGCTGTTTTTT. Its translation is CASSSVSDTGELFF.

This clone came up once. The gene calls are TRBV10-3 and TRBJ1-1, with D possibly matching TRBD1 (6 bases). Trimming shortened V by 1 base and J by 1 base, and 13 bases separated the two germline ends. The CDR3 loop spans 16 amino acids. CDR1 and CDR2 from the germline V gene are ENHRY and SYGVKD. The CDR3 protein is CAISEWAGEANTEAFF. Here the CDR3 DNA reads TGTGCCATCAGTGAGTGGGCAGGGGAAGCGAACACTGAAGCTTTCTTT.

The chain combines TRBV10-3 with TRBJ1-1, with TRBD1 matching 9 bases. The germline V gene encodes CDR1 ENHRY and CDR2 SYGVKD. The CDR3 extends over 17 amino acids. Unmatched junction bases numbered 10, after V lost 0 bases and J lost 5 bases. The DNA for the CDR3 is TGTGCCATCAGTGAGTCAGGGACAGGGACGTTGAGGACTGAAGCTTTCTTT. This gives the protein CAISESGTGTLRTEAFF.

The V call is TRBV18, the J call TRBJ2-5, with D unclear. Germline V gene data show CDR1 as KGHSH and CDR2 as LQKENI. V dropped 3 bases and J dropped 7 bases, with 15 bases sitting between them. The CDR3 extends over 14 amino acids. CDR3 nucleotides: TGTGCCAGCTCACCCTACGGCGGCCCAGGGACCCAGTACTTC. Amino acids: CASSPYGGPGTQYF.

This chain joins TRBV21-1 and TRBJ2-7; no DNA check was done on the table's D call, TRBD1. TRBV21-1 is an annotated pseudogene. The CDR3 runs to 20 residues. DNA for the CDR3: TGTGCCAGCAGCTTTCTTACGGAGGGACAGGGGCCATATAGCTCCTACGAGCAGTACTTC. Protein: CASSFLTEGQGPYSSYEQYF.

The J gene is TRBJ2-7, the V gene TRBV19; no clear D. Germline V lookup: CDR1 LNHDA, CDR2 SQIVND (reference sequence). CDR3 size: 13 residues. V lost 6 bases and J lost 5, with 14 bases in between. This CDR3 reads CASSPIMGDEQYF. The CDR3 coding sequence is TGTGCCAGTAGCCCTATTATGGGCGACGAGCAGTACTTC.

The V gene is TRBV6-5, the J gene TRBJ2-5, with D perhaps assigned TRBD1 or TRBD2 (5 bases each). CDR1 and CDR2 (germline): MNHEY, SVGAGI. The ends were cut back, 1 base at V and 2 bases at J, with 8 bases in the middle. The CDR3 is made up of 14 amino acids. The CDR3 DNA reads TGTGCCAGCAGTTACTGGGGGTTGCAAGAGACCCAGTACTTC. Protein: CASSYWGLQETQYF.

This sequence joins TRBV9 and TRBJ1-1; D unclear. This CDR3 spans 14 amino acids. V lost 5 bases to trimming and J lost 1 base, with 12 bases between them. The germline CDR1 and CDR2 sequences are SGDLS and YYNGEE. In nucleotides, the CDR3 is TGTGCCAGCAGTGTTGACGGATCGAACACTGAAGCTTTCTTT. It specifies CASSVDGSNTEAFF. The full variable domain, its missing parts supplied by reference TRBV9 and TRBJ1-1, is DSGVTQTPKHLITATGQRVTLRCSPRSGDLSVYWYQQSLDQGLQFLIQYYNGEERAKGNILERFSAQQFPDLHSELNLSSLELGDSALYFCASSVDGSNTEAFFGQGTRLTVV.

The chain has TRBV30 and TRBJ2-1; D not certain. Trimming removed 3 bases from V and 4 bases from J, with 10 bases in between. Germline lookup yields CDR1 GTSNPN and CDR2 SVGIG (reference sequence). The CDR3 extends over 13 amino acids. CDR3 nucleotides: TGTGCCTGGAGAGGTCGGTTGTACAATGAGCAGTTCTTC. It encodes CAWRGRLYNEQFF.

The genes are TRBV7-2 and TRBJ1-5, with a possible D match to TRBD1 (6 bases). The CDR3 loop spans 15 amino acids. Germline V gives CDR1 SGHTA, CDR2 FQGNSA. The V end lost 2 bases, the J end lost 7 bases, and 15 bases lay between the germline ends. CDR3 loop: CASSLYVGGKQPQHF. CDR3 in DNA: TGTGCCAGCAGCTTATATGTAGGGGGTAAACAGCCCCAGCATTTT.

The chain employs TRBV6-5 and TRBJ2-1, with 10 bases identical to TRBD2. CDR1 MNHEY and CDR2 SVGAGI come from the germline V gene. J gave up 9 bases and V 0 bases, and 8 bases lay outside the gene matches. The CDR3 contains 16 residues. CDR3 in DNA: TGTGCCAGCAGTTACTCGATCCTAGCGGGAGCTGGTGAGCAGTTCTTC. Protein sequence: CASSYSILAGAGEQFF.

The chain is built from TRBV5-6 and TRBJ2-5; D may be TRBD1 or TRBD2 (6 bases each). With 0 bases removed from V and 0 bases from J, the gap between germline ends came to 18 bases. The CDR3 length is 18 residues. The V gene's germline CDR1 is SGHDT and CDR2 YYEEEE. CDR3 amino acids: CASSLARNRGVYQETQYF. As DNA, the CDR3 is TGTGCCAGCAGCTTGGCAAGAAATAGGGGGGTATACCAAGAGACCCAGTACTTC.

As DNA, the CDR3 is TGCGCCAGCAGCTTGTTACAGGACCCCTACGAGCAGTACTTC. This translates into CASSLLQDPYEQYF. The chain joins TRBV5-1 to TRBJ2-7; maybe TRBD1 (5 bases). CDR3 length: 14 amino acids. Germline V gene sequence: CDR1 SGHRS, CDR2 YFSETQ. V was cut by 1 base and J by 2 bases, with 10 bases left in between.